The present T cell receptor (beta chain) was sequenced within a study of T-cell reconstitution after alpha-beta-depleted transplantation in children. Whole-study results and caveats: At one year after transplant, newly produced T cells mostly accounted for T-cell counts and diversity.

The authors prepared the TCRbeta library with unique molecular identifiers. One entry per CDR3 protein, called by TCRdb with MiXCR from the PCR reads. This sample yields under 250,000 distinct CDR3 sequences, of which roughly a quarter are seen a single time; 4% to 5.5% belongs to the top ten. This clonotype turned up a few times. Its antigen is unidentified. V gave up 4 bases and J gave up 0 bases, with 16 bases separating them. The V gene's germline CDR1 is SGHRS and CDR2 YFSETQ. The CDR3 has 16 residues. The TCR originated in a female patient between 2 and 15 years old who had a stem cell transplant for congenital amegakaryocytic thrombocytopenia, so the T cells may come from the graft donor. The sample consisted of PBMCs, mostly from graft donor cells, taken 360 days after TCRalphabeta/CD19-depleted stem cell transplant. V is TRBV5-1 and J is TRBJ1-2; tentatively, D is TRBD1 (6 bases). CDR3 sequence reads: CASSQGQSLPNYGYTF. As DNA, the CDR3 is TGCGCCAGCAGCCAAGGACAGAGCCTTCCTAACTATGGCTACACCTTC.